The TCR beta chain under discussion was sequenced for a study of tumor-infiltrating lymphocytes in primary liver carcinoma. Study as a whole: There were tumors of stage T1-T3 N0M0, each 4.2 to 10 cm across. The number of productive TCRbeta reads per sample ranged from roughly 3.65 to 8 million and was similar across tissue types.

This clonotype occurred many times. With around 450 ng total RNA as template and a constant-region primer, TCR beta cDNA was made. Employing slightly modified ARM-PCR, three nested multiplex PCR rounds were run, and these gave rise to the TCR beta libraries. Forward primers for TRBV1-TRBV30 and a C-beta reverse primer served the first two PCR rounds, at about 10 cycles each. MiXCR, applied by TCRdb to the multiplex PCR reads, yields one record per CDR3 protein. This table has about 54,000 distinct CDR3 sequences, about 73% appearing once. In germline, CDR1 is SEHNR, CDR2 FQNEAQ (reference sequence). With 5 bases removed from V and 0 bases from J, the gap between germline ends came to 16 bases. CDR3 length: 16 amino acids. Scientists recovered RNA and DNA together from approximately 20-30 mg of unsorted bulk tissue. Samples were taken from five separate regions of every tumor. Every tumor sample had over 75% viable tumor cells.

The source of this sequence is a man aged 35-49 years with primary liver carcinoma and hepatitis B virus infection. V is TRBV7-9 and J is TRBJ2-5, with D possibly matching TRBD1 (6 bases). Sequencing was carried out using liver tumor tissue from sampling region 2. Specified subset: tumor region T2, inferior pole. This CDR3 is CASSLGTPPDQETQYF. CDR3 bases: TGTGCCAGCAGCCTCGGGACACCACCCGACCAAGAGACCCAGTACTTC.